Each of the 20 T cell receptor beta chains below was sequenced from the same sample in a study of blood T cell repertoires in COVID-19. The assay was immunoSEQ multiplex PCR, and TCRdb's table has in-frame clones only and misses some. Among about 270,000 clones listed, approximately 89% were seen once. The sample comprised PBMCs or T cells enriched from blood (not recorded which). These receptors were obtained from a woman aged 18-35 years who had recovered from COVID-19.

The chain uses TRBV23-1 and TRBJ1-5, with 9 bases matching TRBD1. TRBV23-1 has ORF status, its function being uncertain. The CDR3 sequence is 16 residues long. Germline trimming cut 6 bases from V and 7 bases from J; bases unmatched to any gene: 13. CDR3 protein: CASRLRNRGLRQPQHF. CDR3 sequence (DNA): TGCGCCAGCAGACTCCGGAACAGGGGGCTTCGGCAGCCCCAGCATTTT.

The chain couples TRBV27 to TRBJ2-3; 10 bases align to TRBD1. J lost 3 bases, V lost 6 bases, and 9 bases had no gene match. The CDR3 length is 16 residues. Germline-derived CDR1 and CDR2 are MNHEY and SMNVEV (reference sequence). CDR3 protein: CASRSRDRGRTDTQYF. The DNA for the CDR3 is TGTGCCAGCAGATCTCGCGACAGGGGGCGGACAGATACGCAGTATTTT.

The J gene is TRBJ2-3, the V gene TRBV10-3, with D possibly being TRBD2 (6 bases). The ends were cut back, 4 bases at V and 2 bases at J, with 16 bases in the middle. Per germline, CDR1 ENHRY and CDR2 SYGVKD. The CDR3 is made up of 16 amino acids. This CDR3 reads CAISADGTSYTDTQYF. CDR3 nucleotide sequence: TGTGCCATCAGTGCAGATGGGACTTCCTACACAGATACGCAGTATTTT.

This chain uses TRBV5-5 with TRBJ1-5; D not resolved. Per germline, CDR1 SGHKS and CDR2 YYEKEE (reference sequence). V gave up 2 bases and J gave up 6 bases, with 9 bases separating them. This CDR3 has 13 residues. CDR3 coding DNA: TGTGCCAGCAGCTTAGAGACTGTTCAGCCCCAGCATTTT. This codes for CASSLETVQPQHF.

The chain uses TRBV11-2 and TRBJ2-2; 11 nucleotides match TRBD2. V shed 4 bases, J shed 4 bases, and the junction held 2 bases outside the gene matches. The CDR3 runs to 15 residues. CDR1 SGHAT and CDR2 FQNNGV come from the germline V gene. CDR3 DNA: TGTGCCAGCAGCTCCGGGACTAGCGGCACCGGGGAGCTGTTTTTT. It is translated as CASSSGTSGTGELFF.

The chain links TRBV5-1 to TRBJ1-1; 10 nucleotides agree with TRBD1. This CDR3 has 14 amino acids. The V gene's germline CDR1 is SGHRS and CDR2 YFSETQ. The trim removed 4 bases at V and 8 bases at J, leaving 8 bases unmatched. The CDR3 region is CASSVWDRGMEAFF. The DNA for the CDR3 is TGCGCCAGCAGCGTGTGGGACAGGGGAATGGAAGCTTTCTTT.

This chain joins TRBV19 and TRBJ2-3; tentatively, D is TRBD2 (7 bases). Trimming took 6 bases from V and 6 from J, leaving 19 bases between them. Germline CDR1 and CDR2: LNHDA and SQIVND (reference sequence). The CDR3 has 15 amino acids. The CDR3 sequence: CASRERGGTEDTQYF. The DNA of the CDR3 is TGTGCCAGTAGAGAAAGGGGGGGGACCGAGGATACGCAGTATTTT.

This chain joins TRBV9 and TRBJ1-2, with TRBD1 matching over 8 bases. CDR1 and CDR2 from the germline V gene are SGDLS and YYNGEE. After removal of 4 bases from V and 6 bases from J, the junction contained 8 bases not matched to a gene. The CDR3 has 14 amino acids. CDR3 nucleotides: TGTGCCAGCAGCTTCGCCGGGACAGGCCATGGCTACACCTTC. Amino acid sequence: CASSFAGTGHGYTF.

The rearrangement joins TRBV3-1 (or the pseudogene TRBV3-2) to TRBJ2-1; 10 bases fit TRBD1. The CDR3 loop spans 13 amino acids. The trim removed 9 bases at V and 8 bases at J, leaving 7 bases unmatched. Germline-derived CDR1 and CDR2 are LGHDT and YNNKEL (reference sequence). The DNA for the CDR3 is TGTGCCAGTGGGACAGGGGAGATGGATGAGCAGTTCTTC. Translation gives CASGTGEMDEQFF.

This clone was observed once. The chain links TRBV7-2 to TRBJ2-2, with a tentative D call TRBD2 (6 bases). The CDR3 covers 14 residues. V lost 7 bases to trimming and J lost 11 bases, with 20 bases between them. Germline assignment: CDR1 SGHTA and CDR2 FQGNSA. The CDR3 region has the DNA TGTGCCAGCACCGGGAGAGTCGGGGATTATGAGCTGTTTTTT. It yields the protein CASTGRVGDYELFF.

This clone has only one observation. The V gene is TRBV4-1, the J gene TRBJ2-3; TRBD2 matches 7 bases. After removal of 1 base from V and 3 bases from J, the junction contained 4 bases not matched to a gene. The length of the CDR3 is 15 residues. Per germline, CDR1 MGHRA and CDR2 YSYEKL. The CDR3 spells CASSQGGSGTDTQYF. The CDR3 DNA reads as TGCGCCAGCAGCCAAGGCGGGAGTGGAACAGATACGCAGTATTTT.

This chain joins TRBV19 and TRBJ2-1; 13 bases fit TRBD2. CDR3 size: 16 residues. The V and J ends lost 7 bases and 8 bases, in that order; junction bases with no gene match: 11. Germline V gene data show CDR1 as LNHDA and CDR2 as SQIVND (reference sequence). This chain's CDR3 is CASNPIGLAGAHEQFF. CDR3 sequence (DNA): TGTGCCAGTAATCCTATTGGACTAGCGGGAGCTCATGAGCAGTTCTTC.

The CDR3 nucleotides are TGCAGCGTTGAAGGCCGGGACGGGGGCAATGAGCAGTTCTTC. This translates into CSVEGRDGGNEQFF. This chain connects TRBV29-1 to TRBJ2-1; D is possibly TRBD2 (6 bases). Germline CDR1 is SQVTM and CDR2 is ANQGSEA. This CDR3 has 14 residues. Trimming left V 1 base short and J 6 bases short, with 13 bases between.

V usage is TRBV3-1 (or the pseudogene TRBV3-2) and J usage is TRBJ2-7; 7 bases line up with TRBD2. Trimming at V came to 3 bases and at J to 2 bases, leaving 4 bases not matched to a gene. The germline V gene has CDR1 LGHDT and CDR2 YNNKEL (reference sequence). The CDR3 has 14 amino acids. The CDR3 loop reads CASSHVGGPYEQYF. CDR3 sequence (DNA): TGTGCCAGCAGCCACGTGGGAGGGCCCTACGAGCAGTACTTC.

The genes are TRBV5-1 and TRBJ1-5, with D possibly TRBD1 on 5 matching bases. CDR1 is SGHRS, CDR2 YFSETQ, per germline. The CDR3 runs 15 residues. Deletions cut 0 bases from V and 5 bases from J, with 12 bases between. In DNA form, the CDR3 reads TGCGCCAGCAGCTTGGAGGGGATTGGTGATCAGCCCCAGCATTTT. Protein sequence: CASSLEGIGDQPQHF.

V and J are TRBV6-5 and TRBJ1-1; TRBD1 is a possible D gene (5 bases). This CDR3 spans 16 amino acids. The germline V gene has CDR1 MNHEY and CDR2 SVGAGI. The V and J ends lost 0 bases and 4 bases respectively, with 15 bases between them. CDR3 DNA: TGTGCCAGCAGTTACTCGTTGCAGGGCAGTGGCACTGAAGCTTTCTTT. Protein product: CASSYSLQGSGTEAFF.

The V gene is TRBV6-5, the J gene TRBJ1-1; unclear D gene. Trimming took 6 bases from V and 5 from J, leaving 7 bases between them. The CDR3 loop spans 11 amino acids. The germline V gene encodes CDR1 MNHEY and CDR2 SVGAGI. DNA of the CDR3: TGTGCCAGCAGCCCCGGGACTGAAGCTTTCTTT. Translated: CASSPGTEAFF.

CDR3 amino acids: CASSYPGAYEQYF. The CDR3 nucleotides are TGTGCCAGCAGCTACCCGGGGGCCTACGAGCAGTACTTC. The V call is TRBV7-2, the J call TRBJ2-7; weak D call: TRBD2 (6 bases). In germline, CDR1 is SGHTA, CDR2 FQGNSA. The CDR3 has 13 amino acids. With 4 bases removed from V and 2 bases from J, the gap between germline ends came to 9 bases. The variable domain in full, with the rest retrieved from reference TRBV7-2 and TRBJ2-7, is GAGVSQSPSNKVTEKGKDVELRCDPISGHTALYWYRQSLGQGLEFLIYFQGNSAPDKSGLPSDRFSAERTGGSVSTLTIQRTQQEDSAVYLCASSYPGAYEQYFGPGTRLTVT.

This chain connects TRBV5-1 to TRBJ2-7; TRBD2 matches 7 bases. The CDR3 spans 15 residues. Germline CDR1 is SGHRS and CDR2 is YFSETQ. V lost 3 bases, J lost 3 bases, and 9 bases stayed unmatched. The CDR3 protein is CASSWTASGYYEQYF. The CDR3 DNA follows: TGCGCCAGCAGCTGGACGGCTAGCGGATACTACGAGCAGTACTTC.

CDR3 DNA: TGCGCCAGCAGTCCCCGCATGACTAGCGTAAGCTCCTACGAGCAGTACTTC. This encodes CASSPRMTSVSSYEQYF. The V call is TRBV10-1, the J call TRBJ2-7, with 8 bases matching TRBD2. V gave up 5 bases and J gave up 0 bases; unmatched junction bases: 12. The CDR3 totals 17 residues. Germline V gene sequence: CDR1 WNHNN, CDR2 SYGVQD (reference sequence).